The next 20 T cell receptor beta chains were all read from a single sample in a study of blood T cell repertoires in COVID-19. Sequencing was performed with immunoSEQ multiplex PCR; in TCRdb, only in-frame clones are kept and a portion is missing. The sample consists of roughly 700,000 clones, approximately 90% of them appearing once. The specimen sequenced was peripheral blood. The receptors shown here come from a woman younger than 35 with acute or convalescent COVID-19.

This chain links TRBV10-3 with TRBJ2-5; 7 positions agree with TRBD1. The CDR3 length is 14 residues. J was trimmed by 9 bases and V by 0 bases; bases with no gene match: 7. Looked up from germline, CDR1 is ENHRY and CDR2 is SYGVKD. CDR3 residues: CAISESTPGGAQYF. The CDR3 DNA follows: TGTGCCATCAGTGAGTCTACCCCAGGGGGAGCCCAGTACTTC.

The chain employs TRBV30 and TRBJ1-5; D is ambiguous. Germline loops: CDR1 GTSNPN, CDR2 SVGIG (reference sequence). The CDR3 covers 14 residues. V lost 3 bases and J 0 bases, leaving 9 bases between the germline ends. Here the CDR3 reads CAWRPDYSNQPQHF. CDR3 in DNA: TGTGCCTGGAGACCCGACTATAGCAATCAGCCCCAGCATTTT.

This chain connects TRBV5-4 to TRBJ2-2; D call uncertain. Per germline, CDR1 SGHNT and CDR2 YYREEE (reference sequence). This CDR3 spans 13 amino acids. With 1 base removed from V and 5 bases from J, the gap between germline ends came to 6 bases. CDR3 bases: TGTGCCAGCAGCTTGTTTCTGACCGGGGAGCTGTTTTTT. It yields the protein CASSLFLTGELFF.

This rearrangement joins TRBV19 to TRBJ1-1; no clear D. The germline V and J ends were trimmed by 3 bases and 4 bases, with 6 bases remaining between them. Germline values: CDR1 LNHDA, CDR2 SQIVND (reference sequence). The CDR3 runs 12 residues. This CDR3 is CASSMPGTEAFF. In DNA form, the CDR3 reads TGTGCCAGTAGTATGCCCGGCACTGAAGCTTTCTTT.

The chain uses TRBV28 and TRBJ2-7; 8 bases line up with TRBD2. Germline loops: CDR1 MDHEN, CDR2 SYDVKM. Trimming cost V 8 bases and J 7 bases; bases outside gene matches: 16. The CDR3 has 15 residues. The CDR3 spells CASLKARGVPWEQYF. The CDR3 coding sequence is TGTGCCAGCCTTAAGGCGCGGGGGGTACCGTGGGAGCAGTACTTC.

V and J are TRBV7-2 and TRBJ1-2; perhaps TRBD1 as D (6 bases). The ends were cut back, 5 bases at V and 3 bases at J, with 10 bases in the middle. The CDR3 length is 13 residues. Germline-derived CDR1 and CDR2 are SGHTA and FQGNSA. The CDR3 loop is CASSNRVDYGYTF. As DNA, the CDR3 is TGTGCCAGCAGCAACAGGGTAGACTATGGCTACACCTTC.

This clone has ten or more counts. This chain's CDR3 is CASRGGDTGELFF. In DNA form, the CDR3 reads TGTGCCAGCAGAGGGGGGGACACCGGGGAGCTGTTTTTT. This chain joins TRBV6-4 and TRBJ2-2; D might be TRBD2 (7 bases). Trimming pared 6 bases from V and 3 bases from J, leaving 8 bases between. This CDR3 has 13 residues. Germline V gene sequence: CDR1 MRHNA, CDR2 SNTAGT.

The V call is TRBV27, the J call TRBJ2-1, with D possibly TRBD2 on 5 matching bases. With 2 bases removed from V and 0 bases from J, the gap between germline ends came to 8 bases. This CDR3 contains 15 residues. Germline V gives CDR1 MNHEY, CDR2 SMNVEV (reference sequence). The chain's CDR3 is CASSLNGDSYNEQFF. The CDR3 nucleotides read TGTGCCAGCAGTTTAAACGGGGACTCCTACAATGAGCAGTTCTTC.

The rearrangement links TRBV7-9 to TRBJ1-5; D might be TRBD1 (6 bases). The V gene's germline CDR1 is SEHNR and CDR2 FQNEAQ (reference sequence). V was clipped by 6 bases and J by 0 bases, with 18 bases between them. The CDR3 runs 17 residues. CDR3 sequence: CASRPTGRRYSNQPQHF. CDR3 sequence (DNA): TGTGCCAGCAGGCCAACAGGGAGAAGATATAGCAATCAGCCCCAGCATTTT.

This clone was observed a single time. The rearrangement joins TRBV25-1 to TRBJ1-1, with a possible D match to TRBD1 (5 bases). V was trimmed by 0 bases and J by 1 base, leaving 9 bases between them. Germline V gene data show CDR1 as MGHDK and CDR2 as SYGVNS. The CDR3 loop spans 15 amino acids. CDR3 DNA: TGTGCCAGCAGTGAATACAGGGAAAGGAACACTGAAGCTTTCTTT. Its protein is CASSEYRERNTEAFF. The variable domain in full, with the rest retrieved from reference TRBV25-1 and TRBJ1-1, is EADIYQTPRYLVIGTGKKITLECSQTMGHDKMYWYQQDPGMELHLIHYSYGVNSTEKGDLSSESTVSRIRTEHFPLTLESARPSHTSQYLCASSEYRERNTEAFFGQGTRLTVV.

The rearrangement joins TRBV24-1 to TRBJ1-5, with 8 bases identical to TRBD1. V lost 9 bases, J lost 0 bases, and 0 bases stayed unmatched. The germline gives CDR1 KGHDR, CDR2 SFDVKD. This CDR3 contains 13 residues. The CDR3 reads CATGQGSNQPQHF. In DNA, the CDR3 is TGTGCCACCGGACAGGGTAGCAATCAGCCCCAGCATTTT.

The chain joins TRBV2 to TRBJ1-2; 7 nucleotides line up with TRBD1. There are 13 residues in the CDR3. Per germline, CDR1 SNHLY and CDR2 FYNNEI. V shed 5 bases and J 8 bases; nucleotides not matched to a gene: 8. This CDR3 is CASSLDREEGYTF. CDR3 in DNA: TGTGCCAGCAGTCTAGACAGGGAGGAAGGCTACACCTTC.

The chain couples TRBV27 to TRBJ2-7; 10 positions agree with TRBD2. The CDR3 spans 17 residues. The germline V gene has CDR1 MNHEY and CDR2 SMNVEV (reference sequence). V dropped 0 bases and J dropped 2; count of bases not matched to a gene: 7. As DNA, the CDR3 is TGTGCCAGCAGTTTATCGGGAGCTAGCGGGGGCACCTACGAGCAGTACTTC. Amino acid sequence: CASSLSGASGGTYEQYF.

The V gene is TRBV7-2, the J gene TRBJ2-7, with 7 bases aligning to TRBD2. The ends lost 4 bases at V and 3 bases at J; junction bases unmatched: 6. The length of the CDR3 is 14 residues. CDR1 and CDR2 from the germline V gene are SGHTA and FQGNSA. The CDR3 DNA reads as TGTGCCAGCAGCTCCCGGGAGGTCTTCTACGAGCAGTACTTC. Translating it yields CASSSREVFYEQYF.

The V and J genes are TRBV4-1 and TRBJ1-2; possible D gene TRBD1, 6 bases. The germline V gene encodes CDR1 MGHRA and CDR2 YSYEKL. V was clipped by 0 bases and J by 4 bases, with 18 bases between them. The CDR3 contains 17 residues. The CDR3 loop reads CASSQERGGPALYGYTF. Written as DNA, the CDR3 is TGCGCCAGCAGCCAAGAGCGGGGGGGGCCGGCGCTCTATGGCTACACCTTC.

This sequence joins TRBV6-2 or TRBV6-3 and TRBJ2-3; 8 bases agree with TRBD2. Trimming took 5 bases from V and 1 from J; bases not matched to a gene: 5. The CDR3 runs 15 residues. Germline CDR1 is MNHEY and CDR2 is SVGEGT. CDR3 sequence: CASSTQLAGTDTQYF. For the CDR3, the DNA is TGTGCCAGCAGTACACAACTAGCGGGCACAGATACGCAGTATTTT.

The chain links TRBV4-1 to TRBJ1-1; no firm D call. The CDR3 extends over 14 amino acids. V gave up 3 bases and J gave up 0 bases, with 8 bases separating them. Germline CDR1 and CDR2: MGHRA and YSYEKL. The CDR3 nucleotides are TGCGCCAGCAGCCAGATCCCTATGAACACTGAAGCTTTCTTT. This gives the protein CASSQIPMNTEAFF.

V gene TRBV9 combines with J gene TRBJ1-6, with a weak D call TRBD1 (6 bases). The CDR3 has 13 amino acids. Germline-derived CDR1 and CDR2 are SGDLS and YYNGEE. V was clipped by 3 bases and J by 9 bases, with 10 bases between them. The CDR3 sequence is CASSANRASPLHF. CDR3 bases: TGTGCCAGCAGCGCGAACAGGGCTTCACCCCTCCACTTT.

The chain joins TRBV2 to TRBJ1-1, with D uncertain. The germline V and J ends were trimmed by 2 bases and 0 bases, with 10 bases remaining between them. The CDR3 spans 15 residues. From germline, CDR1 is SNHLY and CDR2 FYNNEI. The DNA for the CDR3 is TGTGCCAGCAGTGAAAATGCGATGCTGAACACTGAAGCTTTCTTT. Protein sequence: CASSENAMLNTEAFF.

The chain is built from TRBV2 and TRBJ1-1; D remains ambiguous. The CDR3 is made up of 15 amino acids. V was shortened by 6 bases and J by 6 bases, with 20 bases between the two germline ends. CDR1 SNHLY and CDR2 FYNNEI come from the germline V gene. CDR3 DNA: TGTGCCAGCAGGAGTCCAGCGGGAACTCGGGCTGAAGCTTTCTTT. Amino acid sequence: CASRSPAGTRAEAFF.